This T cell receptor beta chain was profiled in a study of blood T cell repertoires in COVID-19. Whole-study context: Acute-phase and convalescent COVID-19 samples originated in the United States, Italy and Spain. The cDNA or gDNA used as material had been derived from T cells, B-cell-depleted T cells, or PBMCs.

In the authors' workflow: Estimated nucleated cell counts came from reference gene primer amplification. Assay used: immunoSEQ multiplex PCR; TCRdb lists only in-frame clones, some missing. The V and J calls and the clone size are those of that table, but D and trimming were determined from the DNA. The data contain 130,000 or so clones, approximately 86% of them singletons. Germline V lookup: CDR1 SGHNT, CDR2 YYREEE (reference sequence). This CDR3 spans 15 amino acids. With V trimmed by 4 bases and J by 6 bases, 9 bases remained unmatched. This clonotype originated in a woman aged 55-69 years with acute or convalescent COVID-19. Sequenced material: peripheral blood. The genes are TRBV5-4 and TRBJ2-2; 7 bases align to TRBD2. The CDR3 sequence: CASSPTSPPPGELFF. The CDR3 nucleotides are TGTGCCAGCAGCCCGACTAGCCCTCCGCCCGGGGAGCTGTTTTTT.